This T cell receptor beta chain derives from a study of cytomegalovirus exposure and HLA in healthy donors. This CDR3 has 14 amino acids. V dropped 6 bases and J dropped 2 bases, with 10 bases sitting between them. Germline lookup yields CDR1 LNHDA and CDR2 SQIVND (reference sequence). The PCR had 60 Vbeta and 13 Jbeta primers. The table came from immunoSEQ multiplex PCR; TCRdb's copy has only in-frame clones and leaves some out. The sample gives fewer than 200,000 clones, approximately 78% of which show up once; approximately 0.8% is in the top ten. Worth noting for this clone: Antigen specificity is unknown.

Study-level results: Three chains tied to CMV proved CMV antigen-specific in vitro.

The chain combines TRBV19 with TRBJ2-2; a weak D match, TRBD2 (5 bases). Sequenced input: PBMCs. The sequence was obtained from a woman under 30 in good health and CMV-seronegative. The CDR3 protein is CASSRSGNTGELFF. In DNA, the CDR3 is TGTGCCAGTAGCCGGAGCGGAAACACCGGGGAGCTGTTTTTT.